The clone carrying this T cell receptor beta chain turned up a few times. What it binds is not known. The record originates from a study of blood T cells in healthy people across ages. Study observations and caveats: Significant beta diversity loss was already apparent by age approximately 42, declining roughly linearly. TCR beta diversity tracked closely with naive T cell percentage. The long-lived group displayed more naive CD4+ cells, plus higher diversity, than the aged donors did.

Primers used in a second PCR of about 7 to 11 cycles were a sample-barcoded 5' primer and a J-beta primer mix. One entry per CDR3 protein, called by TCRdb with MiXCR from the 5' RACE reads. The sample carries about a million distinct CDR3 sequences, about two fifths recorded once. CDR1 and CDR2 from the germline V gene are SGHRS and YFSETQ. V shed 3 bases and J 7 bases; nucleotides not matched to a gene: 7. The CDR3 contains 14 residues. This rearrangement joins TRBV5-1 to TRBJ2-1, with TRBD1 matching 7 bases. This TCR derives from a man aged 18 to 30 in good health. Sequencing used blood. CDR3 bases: TGCGCCAGCAGCTCCAGGACAGGATCGAATGAGCAGTTCTTC. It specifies CASSSRTGSNEQFF.